The clone carrying this T cell receptor beta chain came up a few times. The CDR3 has 14 amino acids. The V gene lost 6 bases and the J gene lost 1 base, with 12 bases spanning the gap. Germline assignment: CDR1 SNHLY and CDR2 FYNNEI. This specimen belongs to a study of blood T cell repertoires in COVID-19. Study summary: Researchers got acute and convalescent COVID-19 samples from the United States, Italy and Spain.

The method was immunoSEQ multiplex PCR; TCRdb's version includes in-frame clones alone and lacks a portion of them. The data show around 250,000 clones, approximately 92% seen once. The material sequenced was peripheral blood. This TCR was recovered from a woman aged 40 to 50 who had recovered from COVID-19. This rearrangement joins TRBV2 to TRBJ1-1; D is unresolved. The CDR3 is CASSERGRNTEAFF. In DNA, the CDR3 is TGTGCCAGCAGCGAAAGAGGTAGGAACACTGAAGCTTTCTTT.